This T cell receptor (beta chain) was captured by sequencing in a study of siplizumab effects on memory and regulatory T cells. This clone appeared once. Its antigen remains unknown. General observations from the study: Proliferating siplizumab-culture Tregs lacked confirmation of suppressive function.

Trimming cost V 2 bases and J 3 bases; bases outside gene matches: 3. Germline V gives CDR1 LNHDA, CDR2 SQIVND (reference sequence). CDR3 length equals 15 residues. Repertoires were generated with immunoSEQ multiplex PCR, while TCRdb's copy carries only in-frame clones and drops some. The profile covers 85,000 to 120,000 clones, with 92% appearing a single time and 0.9% to 1.4% taken by the ten largest. The sequence was collected from a human donor in good health. V and J are TRBV19 and TRBJ2-2, with 7 bases aligning to TRBD1. The sample was CD4+ T cells sorted from blood. The CDR3 reads CASSIYRGDTGELFF. CDR3 DNA: TGTGCCAGTAGTATATACAGGGGCGACACCGGGGAGCTGTTTTTT.